Below are 15 T cell receptor beta chains sequenced from a single sample in a study of T cells after yellow fever vaccination (dated 2019 in TCRdb). The intended sense of this specimen's treatment or condition label: live attenuated yellow fever vaccine strain. Libraries came from 5' RACE. TCRdb names Illumina HiSeq 2500 as the instrument used. TCRdb reprocessing: public reads trimmed at Q25 with fastp, clones called with MiXCR, in-frame beta chains kept. Identical CDR3 proteins give one entry, which carries the most common genes and DNA. The sample profile shows some 500,000 distinct CDR3 sequences; about 14% of them were found once. 11% to 15% of the sample rests with the top ten. The sequencing used PBMCs, collected on the day of the yellow fever booster vaccination. Receptors originate from a man between 25 and 39 years old who received the YFV17D yellow fever vaccine.

This clonotype was detected ten times or more. The chain combines TRBV5-8 with TRBJ2-3; D is uncertain. This CDR3 spans 14 amino acids. The V end lost 4 bases, the J end lost 4 bases, and 13 bases lay between the germline ends. CDR1 SGHTS and CDR2 YDEGEE come from the germline V gene. The CDR3 nucleotides read TGTGCCAGCAGCCCTAGGCCAGGAGCAGATACGCAGTATTTT. As protein: CASSPRPGADTQYF.

This clonotype was detected ten times or more. This sequence joins TRBV20-1 and TRBJ2-1, with D perhaps TRBD2 (6 bases). Trimming took off 0 bases at V and 12 bases at J, with 24 bases between the two ends. Germline values: CDR1 DFQATT, CDR2 SNEGSKA (reference sequence). The CDR3 has 16 amino acids. This CDR3 is CSARDVVRGEAAGQFF. DNA of the CDR3: TGCAGTGCTAGAGATGTTGTTCGCGGGGAGGCGGCGGGGCAGTTCTTC.

V and J are TRBV10-3 and TRBJ2-5; unclear D gene. Per germline, CDR1 ENHRY and CDR2 SYGVKD. V dropped 2 bases and J dropped 4 bases, with 14 bases sitting between them. The CDR3 totals 15 residues. CDR3 bases: TGTGCCATCAGTGAGCGTAGGAGTGGAAGAGAGACCCAGTACTTC. Translation: CAISERRSGRETQYF.

The sample holds many counts of this clonotype. CDR3 amino acids: CASSLDREFTGELFF. The CDR3 DNA follows: TGTGCCAGCAGCTTGGACAGGGAATTCACCGGGGAGCTGTTTTTT. V gene TRBV5-4 combines with J gene TRBJ2-2; a weak D match, TRBD1 (6 bases). Germline CDR1 reads SGHNT; CDR2 reads YYREEE (reference sequence). V was cut by 0 bases and J by 4 bases, with 10 bases left in between. The CDR3 length is 15 residues.

This clonotype occurred many times. The chain uses TRBV4-3 and TRBJ1-4, with TRBD1 matching 10 bases. In germline, CDR1 is LGHNA, CDR2 YSLEER. The CDR3 has 15 amino acids. Germline trimming cut 1 base from V and 11 bases from J; bases unmatched to any gene: 7. The chain's CDR3 is CASSQAGTGEWKLFF. The DNA for the CDR3 is TGCGCCAGCAGCCAAGCCGGGACAGGGGAGTGGAAACTGTTTTTT.

This clonotype was picked up a small number of times. In nucleotides, the CDR3 is TGTGCCAGCAGCTTAGGGGACAGGGCTTTACAAGAGACCCAGTACTTC. Translating it yields CASSLGDRALQETQYF. The chain links TRBV11-2 to TRBJ2-5; 9 bases agree with TRBD1. The junction had 5 bases not matched to a gene; V was cut back by 1 base and J by 2 bases. Germline CDR1 reads SGHAT; CDR2 reads FQNNGV. This CDR3 region has 16 residues.

This clonotype was found many times. This rearrangement joins TRBV6-5 to TRBJ2-5; weak D call: TRBD1 (5 bases). CDR1 MNHEY and CDR2 SVGAGI come from the germline V gene. The CDR3 contains 15 residues. The ends were cut back, 4 bases at V and 5 bases at J, with 17 bases in the middle. The CDR3 nucleotides read TGTGCCAGCAGTTTTTCCAGGGTGTACGGGGAGACCCAGTACTTC. It yields the protein CASSFSRVYGETQYF.

The sample holds many counts of this clonotype. V is TRBV7-8 and J is TRBJ1-6; 10 bases are shared with TRBD1. The CDR3 sequence is 15 residues long. Germline lookup yields CDR1 SGHVS and CDR2 FQNEAQ. Trimming cost V 1 base and J 12 bases; bases outside gene matches: 6. This chain's CDR3 is CASSLDDRGRVPLHF. In DNA form, the CDR3 reads TGTGCCAGCAGCTTAGACGACAGGGGGCGCGTACCCCTCCACTTT.

This clonotype turned up a few times. Here the CDR3 DNA reads TGTGCCAGCAGTTTATCAGGACTAGCGTATGCGACCCAGTACTTC. It yields the protein CASSLSGLAYATQYF. The rearrangement uses TRBV28 and TRBJ2-5, with 9 bases identical to TRBD2. CDR1 is MDHEN and CDR2 is SYDVKM in the germline V gene. The length of the CDR3 is 15 residues. The ends lost 1 base at V and 7 bases at J; junction bases unmatched: 7.

V and J are TRBV19 and TRBJ2-1; D not certain. Germline assignment: CDR1 LNHDA and CDR2 SQIVND (reference sequence). Trimming stripped 5 bases from V and 10 bases from J, with 6 bases between. CDR3 length: 10 residues. DNA for the CDR3: TGTGCCAGTAGTCGGCGGGAGCAGTTCTTC. Protein: CASSRREQFF.

This clonotype was observed a few times. V and J are TRBV4-3 and TRBJ2-7; 9 bases map to TRBD2. The germline V gene encodes CDR1 LGHNA and CDR2 YSLEER. Unmatched junction bases numbered 8, after V lost 0 bases and J lost 5 bases. The CDR3 length is 16 residues. This CDR3 is CASSQDNSLAGDEQYF. In DNA form, the CDR3 reads TGCGCCAGCAGCCAAGATAATTCACTAGCGGGTGACGAGCAGTACTTC.

A few counts support this clonotype. The chain combines TRBV15 with TRBJ2-2; possibly TRBD1 or TRBD2 for D (5 bases each). V was trimmed by 4 bases and J by 6 bases, leaving 18 bases between them. In germline, CDR1 is LNHNV, CDR2 YYDKDF (reference sequence). The CDR3 contains 16 residues. Here the CDR3 reads CATSTRYGTPAGELFF. Written as DNA, the CDR3 is TGTGCCACCAGCACGCGATACGGGACCCCCGCCGGGGAGCTGTTTTTT.

There are a few counts of this clonotype. The genes are TRBV10-3 and TRBJ2-7; 11 positions match TRBD1. The V gene end was trimmed by 2 bases and the J gene end by 3 bases; junction bases not matched to a gene: 3. Germline loops: CDR1 ENHRY, CDR2 SYGVKD. The CDR3 length is 15 residues. In DNA, the CDR3 is TGTGCCATCAGTGAGGCGGACAGGGGGCTCTACGAGCAGTACTTC. Protein sequence: CAISEADRGLYEQYF.

This clonotype came up a few times. CDR3 loop: CAHTFANTEAFF. The DNA of the CDR3 is TGTGCCCATACGTTTGCGAACACTGAAGCTTTCTTT. This chain uses TRBV7-9 with TRBJ1-1; no clear D gene. The V gene lost 11 bases and the J gene lost 1 base, with 11 bases spanning the gap. The length of the CDR3 is 12 residues. Germline values: CDR1 SEHNR, CDR2 FQNEAQ (reference sequence).

The gene calls are TRBV18 and TRBJ1-5, with D tentatively TRBD1 (5 bases). The CDR3 is 15 amino acids. V lost 8 bases and J lost 0, with 14 bases in between. CDR1 and CDR2 (germline): KGHSH, LQKENI. The CDR3 is CASQGSGNSNQPQHF. The CDR3, as DNA: TGTGCCAGCCAGGGTTCGGGAAATAGCAATCAGCCCCAGCATTTT. Based on the CDR3 plus reference TRBV18 and TRBJ1-5, the full variable domain is NAGVMQNPRHLVRRRGQEARLRCSPMKGHSHVYWYRQLPEEGLKFMVYLQKENIIDESGMPKERFSAEFPKEGPSILRIQQVVRGDSAAYFCASQGSGNSNQPQHFGDGTRLSIL.